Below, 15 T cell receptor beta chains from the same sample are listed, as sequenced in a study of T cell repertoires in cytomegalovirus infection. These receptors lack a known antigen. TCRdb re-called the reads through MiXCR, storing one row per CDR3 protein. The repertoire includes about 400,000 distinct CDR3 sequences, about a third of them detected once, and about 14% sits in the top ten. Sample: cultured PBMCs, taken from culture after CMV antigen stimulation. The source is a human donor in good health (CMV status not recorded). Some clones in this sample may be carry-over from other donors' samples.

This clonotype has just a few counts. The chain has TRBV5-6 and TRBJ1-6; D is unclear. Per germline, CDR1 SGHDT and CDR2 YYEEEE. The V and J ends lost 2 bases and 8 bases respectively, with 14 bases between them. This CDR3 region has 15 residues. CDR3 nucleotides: TGTGCCAGCAGCTTTTCGGACTCATCGTATTCACCCCTCCACTTT. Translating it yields CASSFSDSSYSPLHF.

This CDR3 is CATLGSFSYGYTF. The CDR3 DNA reads TGTGCCACCCTTGGGTCTTTTTCCTATGGCTACACCTTC. This chain connects TRBV28 to TRBJ1-2; D is ambiguous. CDR3 length: 13 residues. Between the trimmed V and J ends, which lost 10 bases and 4 bases, there was a span of 16 bases. CDR1 and CDR2 (germline): MDHEN, SYDVKM.

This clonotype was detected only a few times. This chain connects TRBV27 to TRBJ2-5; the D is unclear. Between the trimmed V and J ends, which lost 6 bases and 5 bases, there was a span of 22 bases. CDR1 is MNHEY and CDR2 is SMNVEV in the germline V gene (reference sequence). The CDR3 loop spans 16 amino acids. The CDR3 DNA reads TGTGCCAGCAGCGCCTCCTGGGCCAAGGTGGGGGAGACCCAGTACTTC. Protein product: CASSASWAKVGETQYF.

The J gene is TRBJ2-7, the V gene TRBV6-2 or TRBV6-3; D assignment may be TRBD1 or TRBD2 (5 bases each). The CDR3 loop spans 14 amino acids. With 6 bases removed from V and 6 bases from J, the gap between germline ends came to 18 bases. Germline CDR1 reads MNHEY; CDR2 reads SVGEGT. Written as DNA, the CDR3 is TGTGCCAGCAGCCCCGCCAGGGACGGGACCGAGCAGTACTTC. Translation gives CASSPARDGTEQYF.

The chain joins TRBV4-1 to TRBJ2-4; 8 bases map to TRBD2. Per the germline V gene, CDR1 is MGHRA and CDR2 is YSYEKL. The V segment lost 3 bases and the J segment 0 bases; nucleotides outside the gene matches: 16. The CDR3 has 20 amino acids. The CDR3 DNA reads TGCGCCAGCAGCCACCGATTTAGCGGGGATTTTGCCCTAGCCAAAAACATTCAGTACTTC. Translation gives CASSHRFSGDFALAKNIQYF.

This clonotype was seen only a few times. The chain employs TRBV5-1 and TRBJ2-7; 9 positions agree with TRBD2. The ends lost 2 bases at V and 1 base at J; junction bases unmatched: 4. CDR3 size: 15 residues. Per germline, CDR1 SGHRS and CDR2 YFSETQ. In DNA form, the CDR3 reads TGCGCCAGCAGCTTTAGCGGGAGTAGTTCCTACGAGCAGTACTTC. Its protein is CASSFSGSSSYEQYF. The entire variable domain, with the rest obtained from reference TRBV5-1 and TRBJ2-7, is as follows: KAGVTQTPRYLIKTRGQQVTLSCSPISGHRSVSWYQQTPGQGLQFLFEYFSETQRNKGNFPGRFSGRQFSNSRSEMNVSTLELGDSALYLCASSFSGSSSYEQYFGPGTRLTVT.

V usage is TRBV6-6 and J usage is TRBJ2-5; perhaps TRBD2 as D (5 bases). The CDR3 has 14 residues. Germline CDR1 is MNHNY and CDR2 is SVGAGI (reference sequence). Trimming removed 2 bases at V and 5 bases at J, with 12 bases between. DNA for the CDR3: TGTGCCAGCAGTTACAACGTAGCGACGGAGACCCAGTACTTC. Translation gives CASSYNVATETQYF.

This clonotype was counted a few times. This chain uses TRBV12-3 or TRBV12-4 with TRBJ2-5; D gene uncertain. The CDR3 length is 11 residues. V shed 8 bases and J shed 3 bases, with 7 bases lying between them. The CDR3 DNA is TGTGCCAGCTCCTACAAAGAGACCCAGTACTTC. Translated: CASSYKETQYF.

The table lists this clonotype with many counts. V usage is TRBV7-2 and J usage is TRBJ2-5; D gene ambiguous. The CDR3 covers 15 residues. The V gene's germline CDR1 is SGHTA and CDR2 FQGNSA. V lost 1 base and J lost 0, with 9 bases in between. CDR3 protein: CASSLVGLNQETQYF. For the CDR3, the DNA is TGTGCCAGCAGCTTAGTGGGTCTGAACCAAGAGACCCAGTACTTC.

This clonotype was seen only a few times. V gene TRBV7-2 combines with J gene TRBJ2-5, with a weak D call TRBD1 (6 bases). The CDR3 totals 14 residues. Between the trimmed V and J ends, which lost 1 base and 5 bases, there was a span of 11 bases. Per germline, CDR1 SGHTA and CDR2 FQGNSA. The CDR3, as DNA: TGTGCCAGCAGCTTAGGGGGTAGGGGGGAGACCCAGTACTTC. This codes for CASSLGGRGETQYF.

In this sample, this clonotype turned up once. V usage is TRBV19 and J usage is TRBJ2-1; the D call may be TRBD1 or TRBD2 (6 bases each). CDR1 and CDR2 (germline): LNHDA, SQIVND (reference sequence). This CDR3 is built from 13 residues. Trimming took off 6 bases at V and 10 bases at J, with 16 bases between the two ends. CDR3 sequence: CASRTRGTVEQFF. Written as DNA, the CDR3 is TGTGCCAGTAGAACGAGGGGGACTGTGGAGCAGTTCTTC.

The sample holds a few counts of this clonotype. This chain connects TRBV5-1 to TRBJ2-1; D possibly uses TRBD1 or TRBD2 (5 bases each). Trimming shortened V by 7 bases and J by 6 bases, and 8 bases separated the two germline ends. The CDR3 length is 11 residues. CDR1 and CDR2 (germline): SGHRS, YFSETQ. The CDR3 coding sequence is TGCGCCAGCCGAGGGACCAATGAGCAGTTCTTC. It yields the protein CASRGTNEQFF. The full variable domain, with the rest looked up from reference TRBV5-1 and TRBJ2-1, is KAGVTQTPRYLIKTRGQQVTLSCSPISGHRSVSWYQQTPGQGLQFLFEYFSETQRNKGNFPGRFSGRQFSNSRSEMNVSTLELGDSALYLCASRGTNEQFFGPGTRLTVL.

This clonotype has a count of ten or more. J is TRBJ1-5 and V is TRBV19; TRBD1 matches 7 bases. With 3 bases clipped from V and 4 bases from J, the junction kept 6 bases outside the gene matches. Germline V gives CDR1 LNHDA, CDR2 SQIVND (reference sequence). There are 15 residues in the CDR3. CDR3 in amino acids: CASSMGQGENQPQHF. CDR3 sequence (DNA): TGTGCCAGTAGTATGGGGCAGGGGGAAAATCAGCCCCAGCATTTT.

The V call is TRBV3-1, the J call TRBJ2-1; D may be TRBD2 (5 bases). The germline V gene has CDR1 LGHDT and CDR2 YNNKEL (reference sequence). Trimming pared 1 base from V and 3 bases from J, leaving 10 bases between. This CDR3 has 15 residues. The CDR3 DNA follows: TGTGCCAGCAGCCAAGGGGTTAGCGTCTACAATGAGCAGTTCTTC. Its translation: CASSQGVSVYNEQFF.

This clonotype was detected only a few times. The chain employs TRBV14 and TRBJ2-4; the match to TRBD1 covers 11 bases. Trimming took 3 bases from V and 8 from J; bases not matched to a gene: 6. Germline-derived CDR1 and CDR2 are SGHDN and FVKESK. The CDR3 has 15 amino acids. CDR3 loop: CASSQRTGGADIQYF. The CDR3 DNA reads TGTGCCAGCAGCCAGAGGACAGGGGGCGCTGACATTCAGTACTTC.